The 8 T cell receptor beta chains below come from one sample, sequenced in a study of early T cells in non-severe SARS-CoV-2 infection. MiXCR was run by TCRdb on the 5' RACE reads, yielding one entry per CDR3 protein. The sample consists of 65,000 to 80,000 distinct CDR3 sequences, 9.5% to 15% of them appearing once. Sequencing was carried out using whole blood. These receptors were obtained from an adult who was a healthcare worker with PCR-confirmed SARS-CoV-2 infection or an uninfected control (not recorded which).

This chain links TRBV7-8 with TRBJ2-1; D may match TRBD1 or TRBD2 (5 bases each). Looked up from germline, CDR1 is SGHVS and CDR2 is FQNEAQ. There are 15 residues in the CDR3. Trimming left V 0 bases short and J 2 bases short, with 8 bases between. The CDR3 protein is CASSLAPGPYNEQFF. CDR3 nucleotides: TGTGCCAGCAGCTTAGCGCCGGGACCCTACAATGAGCAGTTCTTC.

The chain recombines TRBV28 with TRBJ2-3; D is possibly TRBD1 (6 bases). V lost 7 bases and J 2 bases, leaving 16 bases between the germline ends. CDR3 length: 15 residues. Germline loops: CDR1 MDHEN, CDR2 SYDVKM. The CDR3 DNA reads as TGTGCCAGCACCTGGGGGCAGGCGGACACAGATACGCAGTATTTT. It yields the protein CASTWGQADTDTQYF.

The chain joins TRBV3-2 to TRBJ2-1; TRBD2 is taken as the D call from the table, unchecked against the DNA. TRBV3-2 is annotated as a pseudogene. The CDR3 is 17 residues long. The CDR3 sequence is CASSQAPGRPSADEQFF. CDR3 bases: TGTGCCAGCAGCCAAGCCCCGGGGAGGCCCTCCGCGGATGAGCAGTTCTTC.

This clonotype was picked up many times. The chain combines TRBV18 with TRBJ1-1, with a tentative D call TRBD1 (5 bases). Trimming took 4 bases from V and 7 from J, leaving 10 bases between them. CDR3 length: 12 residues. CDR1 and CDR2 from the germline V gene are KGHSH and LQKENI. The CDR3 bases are TGTGCCAGCTCACGACCGACAGTTGAAGCTTTCTTT. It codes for CASSRPTVEAFF.

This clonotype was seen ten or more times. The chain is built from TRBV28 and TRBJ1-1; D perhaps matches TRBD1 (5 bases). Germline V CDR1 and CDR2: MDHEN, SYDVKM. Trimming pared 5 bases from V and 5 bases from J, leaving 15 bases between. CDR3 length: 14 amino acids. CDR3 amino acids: CASSRPWGYTEAFF. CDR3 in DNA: TGTGCCAGCAGTCGCCCCTGGGGGTATACTGAAGCTTTCTTT.

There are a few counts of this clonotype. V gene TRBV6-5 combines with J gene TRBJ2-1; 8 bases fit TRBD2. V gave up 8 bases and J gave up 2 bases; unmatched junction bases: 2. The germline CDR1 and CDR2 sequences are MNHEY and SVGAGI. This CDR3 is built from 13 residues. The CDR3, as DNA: TGTGCCAGCCAGCGGGAGCCCTACAATGAGCAGTTCTTC. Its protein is CASQREPYNEQFF.

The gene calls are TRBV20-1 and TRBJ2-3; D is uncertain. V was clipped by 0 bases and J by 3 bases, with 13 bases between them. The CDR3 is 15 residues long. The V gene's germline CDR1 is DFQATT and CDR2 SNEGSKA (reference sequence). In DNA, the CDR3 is TGCAGTGCTAGAGATAGCCGGGTTTCTACAGATACGCAGTATTTT. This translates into CSARDSRVSTDTQYF.

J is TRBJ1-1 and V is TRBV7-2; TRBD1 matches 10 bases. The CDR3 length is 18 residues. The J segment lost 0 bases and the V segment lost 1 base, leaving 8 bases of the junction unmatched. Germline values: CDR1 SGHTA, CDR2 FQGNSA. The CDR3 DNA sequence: TGTGCCAGCAGCTTAGTGGGACAGGGGAGAATCATGAACACTGAAGCTTTCTTT. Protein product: CASSLVGQGRIMNTEAFF.